A single sample is the source of the 10 T cell receptor beta chains below, sequenced in a study of regulatory dendritic cells for organ transplantation. Data came from immunoSEQ multiplex PCR; TCRdb stores just in-frame clones and leaves some out. Of 29,000 or so clones listed, roughly 79% are singletons. The sample was memory CD4+ T cells from blood. Subset denoted: CD45RO+ memory T cells. Receptor source: a human donor in good health.

CDR3 in amino acids: CASQKGNTEAFF. The CDR3 coding sequence is TGTGCCAGCCAGAAAGGGAACACTGAAGCTTTCTTT. The rearrangement joins TRBV6-5 to TRBJ1-1; D is undetermined. Germline assignment: CDR1 MNHEY and CDR2 SVGAGI. V was trimmed by 8 bases and J by 1 base, leaving 8 bases between them. The CDR3 has 12 amino acids.

The chain combines TRBV5-1 with TRBJ2-1, with 8 bases identical to TRBD1. Trimming cost V 2 bases and J 0 bases; bases outside gene matches: 7. CDR3 length: 17 amino acids. CDR1 and CDR2 (germline): SGHRS, YFSETQ. The CDR3 coding sequence is TGCGCCAGCAGCTTAGGACAGGGCGCGAGCTCCTACAATGAGCAGTTCTTC. Protein product: CASSLGQGASSYNEQFF.

The chain is built from TRBV5-5 and TRBJ2-5, with D perhaps matching TRBD2 (6 bases). The V end was cut by 0 bases, the J end by 3 bases, with 9 bases between. The germline V gene has CDR1 SGHKS and CDR2 YYEKEE (reference sequence). This CDR3 spans 14 amino acids. The CDR3 region has the DNA TGTGCCAGCAGCTTGGTGGCGGGAAAAGAGACCCAGTACTTC. Its protein is CASSLVAGKETQYF.

The V and J genes are TRBV19 and TRBJ2-1, with a weak D call TRBD1 (5 bases). Trimming stripped 9 bases from V and 5 bases from J, with 11 bases between. The CDR3 runs 12 residues. Per germline, CDR1 LNHDA and CDR2 SQIVND (reference sequence). CDR3 sequence: CASDDSNNEQFF. CDR3 nucleotides: TGTGCCAGCGACGACAGCAACAATGAGCAGTTCTTC.

The chain combines TRBV7-8 with TRBJ1-3; 7 bases line up with TRBD1. The trim removed 6 bases at V and 5 bases at J, leaving 10 bases unmatched. Germline V gene data show CDR1 as SGHVS and CDR2 as FQNEAQ. The CDR3 loop spans 15 amino acids. The CDR3 nucleotides read TGTGCCAGCAGATACACAGGGGTGGCGAGAAACACCATATATTTT. Protein product: CASRYTGVARNTIYF.

The rearrangement links TRBV6-5 to TRBJ1-2; 9 bases align to TRBD1. The J segment lost 7 bases and the V segment lost 4 bases, leaving 7 bases of the junction unmatched. Germline values: CDR1 MNHEY, CDR2 SVGAGI. The CDR3 consists of 14 residues. DNA of the CDR3: TGTGCCAGCAGTTTTGGGGACAGGGTCCGTGGCTACACCTTC. Protein sequence: CASSFGDRVRGYTF.

This clone was found once. This sequence joins TRBV5-1 and TRBJ2-7; a weak D match, TRBD1 (6 bases). There are 16 residues in the CDR3. Trimming shortened V by 0 bases and J by 4 bases, and 17 bases separated the two germline ends. The germline V gene has CDR1 SGHRS and CDR2 YFSETQ. This chain's CDR3 is CASSLESSGDGYEQYF. The CDR3 DNA is TGCGCCAGCAGCTTGGAGTCGTCAGGGGACGGGTACGAGCAGTACTTC.

V and J are TRBV6-4 and TRBJ2-3, with D maybe TRBD2 (5 bases). The germline CDR1 and CDR2 sequences are MRHNA and SNTAGT. The CDR3 is made up of 15 amino acids. Trimming left V 2 bases short and J 1 base short, with 10 bases between. The CDR3 sequence: CASSDGSGGTDTQYF. CDR3 bases: TGTGCCAGCAGTGACGGGAGCGGAGGCACAGATACGCAGTATTTT.

This chain joins TRBV6-4 and TRBJ1-1; D gene uncertain. Trimming pared 3 bases from V and 3 bases from J, leaving 8 bases between. CDR1 and CDR2 (germline): MRHNA, SNTAGT. This CDR3 region has 13 residues. The CDR3, as DNA: TGTGCCAGCAGTGAAGGGAGCCACACTGAAGCTTTCTTT. Its protein product is CASSEGSHTEAFF.

The chain couples TRBV30 to TRBJ2-7, with D unclear. V was cut by 2 bases and J by 3 bases, with 8 bases left in between. This CDR3 comprises 12 residues. Germline loops: CDR1 GTSNPN, CDR2 SVGIG (reference sequence). DNA for the CDR3: TGTGCCTGGAGTACGGACCGCTACGAGCAGTACTTC. It specifies CAWSTDRYEQYF.